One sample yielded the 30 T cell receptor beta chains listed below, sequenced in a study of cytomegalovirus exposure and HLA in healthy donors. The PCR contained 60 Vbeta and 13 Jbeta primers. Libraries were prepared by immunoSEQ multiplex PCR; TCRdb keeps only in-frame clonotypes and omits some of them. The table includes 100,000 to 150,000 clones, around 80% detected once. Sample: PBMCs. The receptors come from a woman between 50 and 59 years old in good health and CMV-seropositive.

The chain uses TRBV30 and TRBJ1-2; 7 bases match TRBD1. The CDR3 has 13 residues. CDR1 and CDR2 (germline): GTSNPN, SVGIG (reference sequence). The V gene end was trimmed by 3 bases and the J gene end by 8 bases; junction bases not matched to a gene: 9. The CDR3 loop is CAWSSTGDGGYTF. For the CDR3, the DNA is TGTGCCTGGAGCTCAACAGGGGATGGCGGCTACACCTTC.

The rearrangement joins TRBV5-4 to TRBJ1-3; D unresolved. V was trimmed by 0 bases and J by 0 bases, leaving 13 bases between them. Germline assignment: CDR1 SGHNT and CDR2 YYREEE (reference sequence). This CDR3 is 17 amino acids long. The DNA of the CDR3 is TGTGCCAGCAGCTTGGGGGCGGGTACTAACTCTGGAAACACCATATATTTT. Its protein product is CASSLGAGTNSGNTIYF.

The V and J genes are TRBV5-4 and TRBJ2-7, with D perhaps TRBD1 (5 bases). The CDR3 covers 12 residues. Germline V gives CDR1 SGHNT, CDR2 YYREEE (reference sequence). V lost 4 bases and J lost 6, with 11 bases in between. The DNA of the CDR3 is TGTGCCAGCAGCCCGGGTGGGGCCGAGCAGTACTTC. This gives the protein CASSPGGAEQYF.

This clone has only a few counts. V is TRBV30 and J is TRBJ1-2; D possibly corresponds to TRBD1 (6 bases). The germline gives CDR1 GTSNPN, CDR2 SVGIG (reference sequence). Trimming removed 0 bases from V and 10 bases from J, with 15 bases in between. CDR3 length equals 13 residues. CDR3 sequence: CAWSVKGVRVYTF. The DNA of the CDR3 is TGTGCCTGGAGTGTGAAGGGGGTCCGGGTCTACACCTTC.

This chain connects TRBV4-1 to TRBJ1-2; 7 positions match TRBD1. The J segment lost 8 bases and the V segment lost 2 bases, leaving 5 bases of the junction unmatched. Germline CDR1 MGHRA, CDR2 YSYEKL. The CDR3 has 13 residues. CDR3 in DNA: TGCGCCAGCAGCCAAACAGGGGCGGAAGGCTACACCTTC. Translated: CASSQTGAEGYTF.

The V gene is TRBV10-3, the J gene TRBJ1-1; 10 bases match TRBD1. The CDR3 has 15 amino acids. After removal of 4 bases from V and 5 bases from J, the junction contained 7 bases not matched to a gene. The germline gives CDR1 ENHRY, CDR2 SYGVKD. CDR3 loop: CAISVRDRGDTEAFF. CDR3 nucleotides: TGTGCCATCAGTGTCCGGGACAGGGGAGATACTGAAGCTTTCTTT.

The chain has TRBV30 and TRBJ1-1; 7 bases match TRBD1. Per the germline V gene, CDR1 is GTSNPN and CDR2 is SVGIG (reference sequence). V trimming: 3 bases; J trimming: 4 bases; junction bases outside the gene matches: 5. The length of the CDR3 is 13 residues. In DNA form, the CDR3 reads TGTGCCTGGAGCGCAGACAGGGCCACTGAAGCTTTCTTT. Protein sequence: CAWSADRATEAFF. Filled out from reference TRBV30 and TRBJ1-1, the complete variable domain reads SQTIHQWPATLVQPVGSPLSLECTVEGTSNPNLYWYRQAAGRGLQLLFYSVGIGQISSEVPQNLSASRPQDRQFILSSKKLLLSDSGFYLCAWSADRATEAFFGQGTRLTVV.

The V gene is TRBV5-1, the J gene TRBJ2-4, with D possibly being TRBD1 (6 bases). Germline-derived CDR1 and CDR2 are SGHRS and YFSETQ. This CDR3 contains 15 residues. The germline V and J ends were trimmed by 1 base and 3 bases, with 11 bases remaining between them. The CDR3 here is CASSLRPGDKNIQYF. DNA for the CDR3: TGCGCCAGCAGCTTGAGGCCAGGGGACAAAAACATTCAGTACTTC.

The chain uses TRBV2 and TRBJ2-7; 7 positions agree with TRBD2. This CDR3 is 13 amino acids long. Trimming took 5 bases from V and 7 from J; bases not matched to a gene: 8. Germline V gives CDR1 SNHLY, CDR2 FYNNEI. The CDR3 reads CASSLAARREQYF. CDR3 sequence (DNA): TGTGCCAGCAGTCTAGCGGCCCGCCGGGAGCAGTACTTC.

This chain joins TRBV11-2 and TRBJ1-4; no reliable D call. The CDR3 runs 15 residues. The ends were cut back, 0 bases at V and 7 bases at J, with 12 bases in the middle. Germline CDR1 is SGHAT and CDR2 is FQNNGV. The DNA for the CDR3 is TGTGCCAGCAGCTTAGATTCGGGGTTGGGTGAAAAACTGTTTTTT. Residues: CASSLDSGLGEKLFF.

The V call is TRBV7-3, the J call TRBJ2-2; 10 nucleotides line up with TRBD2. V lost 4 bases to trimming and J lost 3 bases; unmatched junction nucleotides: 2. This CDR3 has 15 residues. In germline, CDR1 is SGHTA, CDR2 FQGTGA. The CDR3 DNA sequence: TGTGCCAGCAGCTCAGCGGGGGGGGACACCGGGGAGCTGTTTTTT. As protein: CASSSAGGDTGELFF. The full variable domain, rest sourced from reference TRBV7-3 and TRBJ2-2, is GAGVSQTPSNKVTEKGKYVELRCDPISGHTALYWYRQSLGQGPEFLIYFQGTGAADDSGLPNDRFFAVRPEGSVSTLKIQRTERGDSAVYLCASSSAGGDTGELFFGEGSRLTVL.

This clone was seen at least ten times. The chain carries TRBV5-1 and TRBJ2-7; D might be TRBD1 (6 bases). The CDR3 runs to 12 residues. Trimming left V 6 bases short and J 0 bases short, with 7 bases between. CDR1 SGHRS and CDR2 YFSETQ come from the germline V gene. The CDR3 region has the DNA TGCGCCAGCAAGGACAGCTCCTACGAGCAGTACTTC. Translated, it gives CASKDSSYEQYF.

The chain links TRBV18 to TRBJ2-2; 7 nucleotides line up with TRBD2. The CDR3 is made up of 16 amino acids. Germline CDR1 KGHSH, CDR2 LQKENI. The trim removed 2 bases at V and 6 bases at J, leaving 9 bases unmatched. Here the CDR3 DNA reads TGTGCCAGCTCACCAAACCGGGGAGGGTCCTCCGGGGAGCTGTTTTTT. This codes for CASSPNRGGSSGELFF.

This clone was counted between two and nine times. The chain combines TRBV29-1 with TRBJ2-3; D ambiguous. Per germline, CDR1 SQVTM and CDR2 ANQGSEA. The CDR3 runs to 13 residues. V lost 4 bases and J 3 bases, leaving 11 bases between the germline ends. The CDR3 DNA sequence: TGCAGCGTTGCGACTGCACCAACAGATACGCAGTATTTT. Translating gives CSVATAPTDTQYF.

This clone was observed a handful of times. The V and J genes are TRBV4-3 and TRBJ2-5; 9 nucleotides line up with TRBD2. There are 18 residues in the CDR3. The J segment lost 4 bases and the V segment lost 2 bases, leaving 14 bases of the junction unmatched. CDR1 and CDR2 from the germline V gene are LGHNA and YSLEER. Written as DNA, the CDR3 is TGCGCCAGCAGCCAACCTCTTCGTGCGGGGGGGCGGGGAGAGACCCAGTACTTC. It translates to CASSQPLRAGGRGETQYF.

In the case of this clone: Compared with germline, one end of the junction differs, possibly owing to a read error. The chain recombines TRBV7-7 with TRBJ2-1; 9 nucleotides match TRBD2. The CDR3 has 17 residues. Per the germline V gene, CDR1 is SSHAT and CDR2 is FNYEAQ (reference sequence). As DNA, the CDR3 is TGTGCTAGCAGCTTAGGGGTGGCGGGAGGGTTCTACAATGAGCAGTTCTTC. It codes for CASSLGVAGGFYNEQFF.

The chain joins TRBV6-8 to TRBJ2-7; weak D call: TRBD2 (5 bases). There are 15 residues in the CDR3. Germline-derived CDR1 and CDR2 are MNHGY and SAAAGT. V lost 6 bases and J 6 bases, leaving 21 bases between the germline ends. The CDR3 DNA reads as TGTGCCAGCAGCTCCAACGACTACCTTACATTCGAGCAGTACTTC. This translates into CASSSNDYLTFEQYF.

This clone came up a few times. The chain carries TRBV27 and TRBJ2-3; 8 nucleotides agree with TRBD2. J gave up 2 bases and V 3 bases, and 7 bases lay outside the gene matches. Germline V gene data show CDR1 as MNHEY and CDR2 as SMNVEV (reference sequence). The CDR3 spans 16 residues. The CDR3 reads CASSFSGGSPTDTQYF. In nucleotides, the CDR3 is TGTGCCAGCAGTTTCAGCGGGGGATCGCCCACAGATACGCAGTATTTT.

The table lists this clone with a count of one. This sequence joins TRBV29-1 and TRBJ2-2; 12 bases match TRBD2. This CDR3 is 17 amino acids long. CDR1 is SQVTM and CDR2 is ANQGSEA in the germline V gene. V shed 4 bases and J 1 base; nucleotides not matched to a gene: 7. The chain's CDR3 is CSVVGLAGGENTGELFF. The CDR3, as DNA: TGCAGCGTTGTGGGACTAGCGGGTGGGGAGAACACCGGGGAGCTGTTTTTT.

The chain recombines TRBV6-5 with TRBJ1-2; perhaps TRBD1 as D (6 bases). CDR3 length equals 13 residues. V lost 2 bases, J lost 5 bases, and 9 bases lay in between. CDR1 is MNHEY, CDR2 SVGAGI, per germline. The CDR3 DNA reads TGTGCCAGCAGTTACACACAGGGATATGGCTACACCTTC. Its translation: CASSYTQGYGYTF.

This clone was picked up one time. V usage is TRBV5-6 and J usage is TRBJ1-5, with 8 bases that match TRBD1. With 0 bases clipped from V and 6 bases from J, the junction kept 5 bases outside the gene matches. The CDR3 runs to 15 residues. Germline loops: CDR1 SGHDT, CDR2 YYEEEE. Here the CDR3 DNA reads TGTGCCAGCAGCTTGGGCAGGGGGCCGTTTCAGCCCCAGCATTTT. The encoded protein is CASSLGRGPFQPQHF.

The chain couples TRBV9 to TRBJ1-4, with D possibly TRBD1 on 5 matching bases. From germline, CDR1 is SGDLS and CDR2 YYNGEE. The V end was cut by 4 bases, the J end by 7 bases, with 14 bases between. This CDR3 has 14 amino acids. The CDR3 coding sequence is TGTGCCAGCAGCCCCGGGGGGGGAAGTGAAAAACTGTTTTTT. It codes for CASSPGGGSEKLFF.

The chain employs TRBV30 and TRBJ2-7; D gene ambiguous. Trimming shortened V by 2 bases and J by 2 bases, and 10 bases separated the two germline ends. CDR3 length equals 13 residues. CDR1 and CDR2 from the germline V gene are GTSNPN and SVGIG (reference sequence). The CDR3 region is CAWSLGGTYEQYF. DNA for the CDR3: TGTGCCTGGAGTCTCGGCGGTACCTACGAGCAGTACTTC.

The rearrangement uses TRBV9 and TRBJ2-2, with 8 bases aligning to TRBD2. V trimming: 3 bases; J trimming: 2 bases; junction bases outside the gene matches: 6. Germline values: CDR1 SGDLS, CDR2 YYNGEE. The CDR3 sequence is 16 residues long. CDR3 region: CASSDDGGDNTGELFF. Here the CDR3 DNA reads TGTGCCAGCAGCGATGACGGGGGGGATAACACCGGGGAGCTGTTTTTT.

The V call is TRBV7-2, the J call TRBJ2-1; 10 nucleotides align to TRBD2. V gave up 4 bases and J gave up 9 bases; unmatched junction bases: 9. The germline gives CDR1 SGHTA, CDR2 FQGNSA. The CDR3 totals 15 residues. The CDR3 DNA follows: TGTGCCAGCAGCTACCGCCTAGCGGGAGTACCTGAGCAGTTCTTC. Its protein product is CASSYRLAGVPEQFF.

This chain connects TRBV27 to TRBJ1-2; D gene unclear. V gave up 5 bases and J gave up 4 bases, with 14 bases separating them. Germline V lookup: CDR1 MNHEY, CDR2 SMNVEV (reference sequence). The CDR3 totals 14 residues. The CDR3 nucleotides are TGTGCCAGCAGTCGTGGCCACCCCTTCTATGGCTACACCTTC. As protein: CASSRGHPFYGYTF.

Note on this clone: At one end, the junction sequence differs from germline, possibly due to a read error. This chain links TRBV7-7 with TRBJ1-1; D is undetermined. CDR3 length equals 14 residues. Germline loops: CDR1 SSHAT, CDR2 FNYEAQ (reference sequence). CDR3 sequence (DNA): TGTGCTAGCACCCTAACAGAGAAGAACACTGAAGCTTTCTTT. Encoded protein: CASTLTEKNTEAFF.

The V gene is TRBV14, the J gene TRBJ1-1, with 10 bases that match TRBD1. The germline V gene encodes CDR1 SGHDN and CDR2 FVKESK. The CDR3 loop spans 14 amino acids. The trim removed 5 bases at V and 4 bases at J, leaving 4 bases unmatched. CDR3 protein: CASSWDRGGTEAFF. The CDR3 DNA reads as TGTGCCAGCAGCTGGGACAGGGGAGGCACTGAAGCTTTCTTT.

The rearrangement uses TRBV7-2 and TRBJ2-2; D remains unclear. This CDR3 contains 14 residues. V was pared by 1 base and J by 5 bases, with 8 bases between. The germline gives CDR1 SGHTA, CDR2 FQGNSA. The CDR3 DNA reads TGTGCCAGCAGCTTAGGTTCGCGGACCGGGGAGCTGTTTTTT. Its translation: CASSLGSRTGELFF.

The DNA for the CDR3 is TGTGCCAGCAGCGTAGGGTCCGGGTACGGGGCCAACGTCCTGACTTTC. Translated: CASSVGSGYGANVLTF. The V and J genes are TRBV9 and TRBJ2-6; D remains ambiguous. V lost 0 bases and J lost 4, with 11 bases in between. The CDR3 is made up of 16 amino acids. Per germline, CDR1 SGDLS and CDR2 YYNGEE.